Many counts were recorded for the clone carrying this T cell receptor beta chain. Its antigen is as yet unknown. Noted time point: persistent/refractory GD, antithyroid drugs over 5 years with positive TRAb. From PBMCs, RNA was extracted and then used to make the TCR library. From an endocrinology department in Xi'an, China, came the patients. With EDTA tubes as the receptacles, about 10 milliliters of peripheral blood were drawn. These data come from a study of regulatory T cells in long-lasting Graves disease. Study conclusions and caveats: Persistent disease was associated with favored TRBV28 usage and with favored use of TRBJ1-2 and TRBJ2-5. The researchers studied only peripheral blood, not thyroid tissue.

CDR3 size: 13 residues. V gave up 1 base and J gave up 2 bases, with 5 bases separating them. Germline CDR1 SNHLY, CDR2 FYNNEI. Combining iRepertoire HTBI primers with Arm-PCR of CDR3 regions, the authors built TCR beta libraries. In TCRdb, the multiplex PCR reads were re-called with MiXCR into one record per CDR3 protein. Seen here are about 470,000 distinct CDR3 sequences, about 22% observed once, and the top ten hold over 6%. Sequencing was performed on peripheral blood mononuclear cells (PBMCs), taken when the disease was refractory, from a patient treated with antithyroid drugs. The chain joins TRBV2 to TRBJ1-2; D remains ambiguous. The clonotype was recovered from a female donor with Graves disease. CDR3 nucleotides: TGTGCCAGCAGTGAAGATAGAAACTATGGCTACACCTTC. Protein sequence: CASSEDRNYGYTF.